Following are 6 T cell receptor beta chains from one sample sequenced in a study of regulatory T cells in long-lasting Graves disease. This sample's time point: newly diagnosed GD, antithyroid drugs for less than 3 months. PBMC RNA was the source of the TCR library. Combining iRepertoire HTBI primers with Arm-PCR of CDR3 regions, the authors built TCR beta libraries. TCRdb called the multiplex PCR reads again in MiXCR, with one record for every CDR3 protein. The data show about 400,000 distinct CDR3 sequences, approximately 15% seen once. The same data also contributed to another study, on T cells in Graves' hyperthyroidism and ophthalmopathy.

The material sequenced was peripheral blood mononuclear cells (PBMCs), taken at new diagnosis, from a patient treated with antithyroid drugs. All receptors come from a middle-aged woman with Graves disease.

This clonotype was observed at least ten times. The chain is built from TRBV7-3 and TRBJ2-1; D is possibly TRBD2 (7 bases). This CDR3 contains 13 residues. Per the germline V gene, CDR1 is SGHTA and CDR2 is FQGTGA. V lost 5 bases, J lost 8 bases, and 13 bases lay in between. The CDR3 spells CASSLGGLDEQFF. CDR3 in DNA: TGTGCCAGCAGCCTCGGGGGGCTGGATGAGCAGTTCTTC.

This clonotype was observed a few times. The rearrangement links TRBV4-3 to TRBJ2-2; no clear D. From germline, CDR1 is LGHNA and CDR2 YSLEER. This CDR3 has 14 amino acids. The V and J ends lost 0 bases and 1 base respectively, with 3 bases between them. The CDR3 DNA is TGCGCCAGCAGCCAAGATCAGAACACCGGGGAGCTGTTTTTT. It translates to CASSQDQNTGELFF.

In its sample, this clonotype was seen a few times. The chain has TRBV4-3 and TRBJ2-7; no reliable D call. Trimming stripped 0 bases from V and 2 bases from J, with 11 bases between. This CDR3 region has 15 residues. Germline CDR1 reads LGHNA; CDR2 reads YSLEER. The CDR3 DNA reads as TGCGCCAGCAGCCAAGATTGGGGTTCGGCCTACGAGCAGTACTTC. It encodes CASSQDWGSAYEQYF.

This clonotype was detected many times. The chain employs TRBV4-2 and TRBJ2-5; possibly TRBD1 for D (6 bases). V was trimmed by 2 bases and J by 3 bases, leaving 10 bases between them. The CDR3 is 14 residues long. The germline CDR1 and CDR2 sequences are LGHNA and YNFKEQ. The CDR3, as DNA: TGTGCCAGCAGCCAACAACAGGGTGAAGAGACCCAGTACTTC. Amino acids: CASSQQQGEETQYF.

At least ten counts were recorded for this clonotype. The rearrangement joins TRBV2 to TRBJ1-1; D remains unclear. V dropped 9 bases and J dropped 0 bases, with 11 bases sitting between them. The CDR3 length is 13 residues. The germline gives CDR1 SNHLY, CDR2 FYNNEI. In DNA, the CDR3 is TGTGCCAGGGTTCGTCTCATGAACACTGAAGCTTTCTTT. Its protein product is CARVRLMNTEAFF. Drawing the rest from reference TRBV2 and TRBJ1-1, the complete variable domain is EPEVTQTPSHQVTQMGQEVILRCVPISNHLYFYWYRQILGQKVEFLVSFYNNEISEKSEIFDDQFSVERPDGSNFTLKIRSTKLEDSAMYFCARVRLMNTEAFFGQGTRLTVV.

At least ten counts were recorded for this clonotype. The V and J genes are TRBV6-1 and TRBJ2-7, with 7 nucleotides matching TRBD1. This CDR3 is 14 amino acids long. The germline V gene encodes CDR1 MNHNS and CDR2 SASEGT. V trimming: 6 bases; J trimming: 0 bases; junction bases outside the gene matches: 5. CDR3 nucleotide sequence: TGTGCCAGCAGAGTGGACAGGAGCTCCTACGAGCAGTACTTC. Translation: CASRVDRSSYEQYF.